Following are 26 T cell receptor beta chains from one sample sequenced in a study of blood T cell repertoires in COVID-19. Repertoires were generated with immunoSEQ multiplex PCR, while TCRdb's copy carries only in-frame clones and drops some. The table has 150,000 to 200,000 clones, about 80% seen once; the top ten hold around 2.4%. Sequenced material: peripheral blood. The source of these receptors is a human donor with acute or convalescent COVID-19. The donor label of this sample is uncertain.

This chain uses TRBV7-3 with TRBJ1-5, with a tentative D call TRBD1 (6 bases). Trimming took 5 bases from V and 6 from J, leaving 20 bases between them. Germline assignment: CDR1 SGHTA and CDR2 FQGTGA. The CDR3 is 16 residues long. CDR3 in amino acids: CASSVGGPLGVQPQHF. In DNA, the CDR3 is TGTGCCAGCAGCGTAGGGGGTCCGTTGGGGGTTCAGCCCCAGCATTTT.

The DNA of the CDR3 is TGTGCCGGTGGACAGGGGCCCTACGAGCAGTACTTC. Its protein product is CAGGQGPYEQYF. The chain combines TRBV28 with TRBJ2-7; 9 nucleotides match TRBD1. In germline, CDR1 is MDHEN, CDR2 SYDVKM. The CDR3 covers 12 residues. V shed 11 bases, J shed 2 bases, and the junction held 4 bases outside the gene matches.

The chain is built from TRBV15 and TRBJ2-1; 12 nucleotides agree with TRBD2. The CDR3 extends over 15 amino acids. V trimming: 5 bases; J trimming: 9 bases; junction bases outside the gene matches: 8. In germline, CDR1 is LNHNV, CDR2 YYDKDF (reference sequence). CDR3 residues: CATSPGLAGGGEQFF. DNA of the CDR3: TGTGCCACCAGCCCCGGCCTAGCGGGAGGGGGTGAGCAGTTCTTC.

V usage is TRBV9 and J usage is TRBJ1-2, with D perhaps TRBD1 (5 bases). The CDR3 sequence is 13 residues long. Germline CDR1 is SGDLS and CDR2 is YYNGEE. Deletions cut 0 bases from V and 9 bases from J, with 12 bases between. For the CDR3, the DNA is TGTGCCAGCAGCGTAGGGGGCAGGTTAAGCTACACCTTC. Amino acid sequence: CASSVGGRLSYTF. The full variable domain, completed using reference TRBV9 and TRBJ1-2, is DSGVTQTPKHLITATGQRVTLRCSPRSGDLSVYWYQQSLDQGLQFLIQYYNGEERAKGNILERFSAQQFPDLHSELNLSSLELGDSALYFCASSVGGRLSYTFGSGTRLTVV.

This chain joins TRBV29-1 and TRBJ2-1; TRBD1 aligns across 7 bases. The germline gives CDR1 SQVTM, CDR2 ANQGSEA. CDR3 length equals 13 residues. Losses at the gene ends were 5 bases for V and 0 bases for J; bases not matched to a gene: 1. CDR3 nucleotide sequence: TGCAGCGTTCGGGACAGCTCCTACAATGAGCAGTTCTTC. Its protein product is CSVRDSSYNEQFF.

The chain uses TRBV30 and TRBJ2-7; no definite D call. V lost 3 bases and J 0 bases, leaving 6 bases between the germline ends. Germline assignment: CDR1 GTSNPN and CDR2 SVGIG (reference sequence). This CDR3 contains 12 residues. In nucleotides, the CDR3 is TGTGCCTGGAGCCCGGTCTCCTACGAGCAGTACTTC. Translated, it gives CAWSPVSYEQYF.

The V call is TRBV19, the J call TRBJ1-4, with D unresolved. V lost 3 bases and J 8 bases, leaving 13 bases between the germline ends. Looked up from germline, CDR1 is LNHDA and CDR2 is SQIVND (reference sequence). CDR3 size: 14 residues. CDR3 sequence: CASSIQIGEEKLFF. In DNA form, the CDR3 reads TGTGCCAGTAGTATCCAGATCGGGGAGGAAAAACTGTTTTTT.

CDR3 sequence reads: CASSPRQGMVDEQFF. The CDR3 DNA is TGTGCCAGCAGCCCACGACAGGGGATGGTCGATGAGCAGTTCTTC. This chain connects TRBV9 to TRBJ2-1; TRBD1 matches 8 bases. V shed 4 bases, J shed 8 bases, and the junction held 11 bases outside the gene matches. This CDR3 region has 15 residues. Germline-derived CDR1 and CDR2 are SGDLS and YYNGEE. Based on the CDR3 plus reference TRBV9 and TRBJ2-1, the full variable domain is DSGVTQTPKHLITATGQRVTLRCSPRSGDLSVYWYQQSLDQGLQFLIQYYNGEERAKGNILERFSAQQFPDLHSELNLSSLELGDSALYFCASSPRQGMVDEQFFGPGTRLTVL.

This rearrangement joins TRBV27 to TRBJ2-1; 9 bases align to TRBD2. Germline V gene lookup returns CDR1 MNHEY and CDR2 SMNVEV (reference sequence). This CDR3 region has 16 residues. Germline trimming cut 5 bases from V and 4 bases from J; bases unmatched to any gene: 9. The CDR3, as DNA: TGTGCCAGCAGTACATTAGCGGGAGTGTTGTACAATGAGCAGTTCTTC. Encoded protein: CASSTLAGVLYNEQFF.

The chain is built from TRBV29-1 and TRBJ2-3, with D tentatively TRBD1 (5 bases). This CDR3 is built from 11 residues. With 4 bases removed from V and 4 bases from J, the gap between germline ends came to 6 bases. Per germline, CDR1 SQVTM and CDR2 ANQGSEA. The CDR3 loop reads CSVGQSDTQYF. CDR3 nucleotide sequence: TGCAGCGTTGGACAGTCAGATACGCAGTATTTT.

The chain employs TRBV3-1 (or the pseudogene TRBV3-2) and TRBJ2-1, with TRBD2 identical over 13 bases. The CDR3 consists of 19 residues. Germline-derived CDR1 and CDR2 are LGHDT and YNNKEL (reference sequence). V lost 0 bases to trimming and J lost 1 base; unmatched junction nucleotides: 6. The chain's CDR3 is CASSQEYRTSGRSYNEQFF. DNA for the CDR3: TGTGCCAGCAGCCAAGAATACCGGACTAGCGGGAGATCCTACAATGAGCAGTTCTTC.

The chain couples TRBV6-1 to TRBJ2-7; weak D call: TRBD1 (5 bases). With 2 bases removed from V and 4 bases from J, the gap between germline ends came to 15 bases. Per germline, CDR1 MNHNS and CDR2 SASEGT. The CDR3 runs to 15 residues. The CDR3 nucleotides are TGTGCCAGCAGTGAATATGAAGGGGCCCCTTACGAGCAGTACTTC. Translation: CASSEYEGAPYEQYF.

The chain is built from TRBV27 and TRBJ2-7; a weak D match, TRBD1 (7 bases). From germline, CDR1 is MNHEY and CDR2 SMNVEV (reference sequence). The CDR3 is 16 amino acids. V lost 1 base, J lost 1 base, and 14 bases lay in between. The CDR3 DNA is TGTGCCAGCAGTTTATGGGTCGCAGGGGGGTCCTACGAGCAGTACTTC. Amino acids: CASSLWVAGGSYEQYF.

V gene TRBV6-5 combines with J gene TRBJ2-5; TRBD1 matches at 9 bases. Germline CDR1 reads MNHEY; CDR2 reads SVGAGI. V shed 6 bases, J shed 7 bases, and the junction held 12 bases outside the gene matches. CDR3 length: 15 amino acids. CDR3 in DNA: TGTGCCAGCAGCGCGGGACAGGGTTCCCTTGGGACCCAGTACTTC. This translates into CASSAGQGSLGTQYF.

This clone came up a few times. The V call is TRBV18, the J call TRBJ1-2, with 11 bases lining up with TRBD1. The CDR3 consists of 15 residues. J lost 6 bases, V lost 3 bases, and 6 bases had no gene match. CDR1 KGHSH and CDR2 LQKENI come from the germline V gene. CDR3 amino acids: CASSPISGQGDGYTF. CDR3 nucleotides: TGTGCCAGCTCACCGATTTCGGGACAGGGGGATGGCTACACCTTC.

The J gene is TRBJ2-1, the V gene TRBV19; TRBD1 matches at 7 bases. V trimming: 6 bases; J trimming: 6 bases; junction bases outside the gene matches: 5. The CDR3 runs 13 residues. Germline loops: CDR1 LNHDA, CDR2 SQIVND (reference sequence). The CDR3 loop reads CASSLGTVNEQFF. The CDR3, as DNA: TGTGCCAGTAGCCTCGGGACAGTCAATGAGCAGTTCTTC.

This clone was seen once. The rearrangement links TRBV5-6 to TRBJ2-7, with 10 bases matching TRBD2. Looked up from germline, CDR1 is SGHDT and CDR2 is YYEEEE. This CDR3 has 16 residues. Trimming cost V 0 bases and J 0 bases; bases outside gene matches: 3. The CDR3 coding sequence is TGTGCCAGCAGCTTGGGACTAGCGGGTAGCTCCTACGAGCAGTACTTC. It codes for CASSLGLAGSSYEQYF.

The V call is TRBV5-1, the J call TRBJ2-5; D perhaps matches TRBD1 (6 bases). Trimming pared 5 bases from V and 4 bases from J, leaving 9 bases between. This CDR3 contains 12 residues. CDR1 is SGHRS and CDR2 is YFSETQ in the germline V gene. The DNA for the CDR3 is TGCGCCAGCAGACAGGGTCGAGAGACCCAGTACTTC. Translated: CASRQGRETQYF.

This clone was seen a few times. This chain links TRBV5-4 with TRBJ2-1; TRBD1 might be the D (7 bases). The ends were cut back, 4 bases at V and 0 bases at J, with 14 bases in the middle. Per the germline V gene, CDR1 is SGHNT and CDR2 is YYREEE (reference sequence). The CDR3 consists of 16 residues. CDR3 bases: TGTGCCAGCAGCCCTGCAGGGGGGCTCTCCTACAATGAGCAGTTCTTC. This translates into CASSPAGGLSYNEQFF.

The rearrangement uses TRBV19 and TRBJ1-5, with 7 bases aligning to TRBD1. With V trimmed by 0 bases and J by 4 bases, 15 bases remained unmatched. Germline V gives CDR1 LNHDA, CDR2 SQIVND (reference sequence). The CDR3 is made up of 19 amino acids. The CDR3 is CASSIDEDRLTTRNQPQHF. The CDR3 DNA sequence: TGTGCCAGTAGTATAGATGAGGACAGGCTAACAACCAGGAATCAGCCCCAGCATTTT.

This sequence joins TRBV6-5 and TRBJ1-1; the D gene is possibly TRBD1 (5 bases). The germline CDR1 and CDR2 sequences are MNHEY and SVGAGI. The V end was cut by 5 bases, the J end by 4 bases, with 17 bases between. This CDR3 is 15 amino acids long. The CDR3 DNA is TGTGCCAGCAGTCGTTTTCTCCCGGGGGGCACTGAAGCTTTCTTT. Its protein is CASSRFLPGGTEAFF.

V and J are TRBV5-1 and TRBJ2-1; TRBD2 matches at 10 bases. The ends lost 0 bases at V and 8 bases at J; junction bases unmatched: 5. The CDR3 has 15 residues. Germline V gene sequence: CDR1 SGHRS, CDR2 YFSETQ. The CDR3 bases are TGCGCCAGCAGCTTGGTATCTAGCGGGAGTGATGAGCAGTTCTTC. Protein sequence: CASSLVSSGSDEQFF. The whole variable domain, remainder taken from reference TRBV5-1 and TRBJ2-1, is KAGVTQTPRYLIKTRGQQVTLSCSPISGHRSVSWYQQTPGQGLQFLFEYFSETQRNKGNFPGRFSGRQFSNSRSEMNVSTLELGDSALYLCASSLVSSGSDEQFFGPGTRLTVL.

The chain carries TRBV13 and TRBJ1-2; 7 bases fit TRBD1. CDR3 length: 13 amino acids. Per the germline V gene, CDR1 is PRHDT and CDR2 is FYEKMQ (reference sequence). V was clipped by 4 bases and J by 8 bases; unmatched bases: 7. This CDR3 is CASSSLTGRGYTF. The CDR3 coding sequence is TGTGCCAGCAGCTCCCTGACAGGGAGAGGCTACACCTTC.

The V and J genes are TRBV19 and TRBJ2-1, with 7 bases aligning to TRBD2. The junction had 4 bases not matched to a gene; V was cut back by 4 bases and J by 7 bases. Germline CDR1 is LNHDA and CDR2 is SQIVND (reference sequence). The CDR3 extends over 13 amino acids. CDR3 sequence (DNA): TGTGCCAGTAGTACTCTTAGCGGGAATGAGCAGTTCTTC. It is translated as CASSTLSGNEQFF. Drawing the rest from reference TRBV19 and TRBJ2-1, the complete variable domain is DGGITQSPKYLFRKEGQNVTLSCEQNLNHDAMYWYRQDPGQGLRLIYYSQIVNDFQKGDIAEGYSVSREKKESFPLTVTSAQKNPTAFYLCASSTLSGNEQFFGPGTRLTVL.

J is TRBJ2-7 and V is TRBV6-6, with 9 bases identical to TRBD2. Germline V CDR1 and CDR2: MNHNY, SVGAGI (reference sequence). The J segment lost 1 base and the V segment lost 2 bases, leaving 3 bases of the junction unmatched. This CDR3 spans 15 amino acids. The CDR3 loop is CASSYGGGESYEQYF. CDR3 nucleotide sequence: TGTGCCAGCAGTTACGGCGGGGGGGAATCCTACGAGCAGTACTTC.

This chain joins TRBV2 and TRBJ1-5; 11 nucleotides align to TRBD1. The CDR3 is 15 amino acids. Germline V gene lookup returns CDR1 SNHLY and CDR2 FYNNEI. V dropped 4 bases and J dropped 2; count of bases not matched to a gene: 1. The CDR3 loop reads CASSGTGGGNQPQHF. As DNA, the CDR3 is TGTGCCAGCAGTGGGACAGGGGGCGGCAATCAGCCCCAGCATTTT.